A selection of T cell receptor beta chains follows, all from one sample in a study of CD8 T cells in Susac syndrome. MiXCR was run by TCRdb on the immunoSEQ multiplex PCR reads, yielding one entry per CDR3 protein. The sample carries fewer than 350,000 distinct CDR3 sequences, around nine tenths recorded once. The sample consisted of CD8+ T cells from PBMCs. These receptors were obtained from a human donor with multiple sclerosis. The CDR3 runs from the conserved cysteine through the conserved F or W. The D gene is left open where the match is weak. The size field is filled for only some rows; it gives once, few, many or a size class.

CDR3nt: TGTGCCAGCAGCTCGATGGGTGAGGAGCAGTTCTTC; CDR3aa: CASSSMGEEQFF; v_gene: TRBV7-9; d_gene: -; j_gene: TRBJ2-1; abundance: -
CDR3nt: TGCAGTGCTAGGACGTTGGAGCGGGCGCAGCAGGGCGGCATCACAGATACGCAGTATTTT; CDR3aa: CSARTLERAQQGGITDTQYF; v_gene: TRBV20-1; d_gene: -; j_gene: TRBJ2-3; abundance: once
CDR3nt: TGTGCCAGCAGCTTGCCGGGACAGGGATGGGAAAAACTGTTTTTT; CDR3aa: CASSLPGQGWEKLFF; v_gene: TRBV7-8; d_gene: TRBD1; j_gene: TRBJ1-4; abundance: -
CDR3nt: TGTGCCAGTAGTAGCCCGGGAGATACGCAGTATTTT; CDR3aa: CASSSPGDTQYF; v_gene: TRBV19; d_gene: -; j_gene: TRBJ2-3; abundance: -
CDR3nt: TGCGCCAGCAGCCAAGATCGAACCATTGAGCAGTTCTTC; CDR3aa: CASSQDRTIEQFF; v_gene: TRBV4-3; d_gene: -; j_gene: TRBJ2-1; abundance: -
CDR3nt: TGTGCCAGCAGCGTTACGGACAGGCCCGACTATGGCTACACCTTC; CDR3aa: CASSVTDRPDYGYTF; v_gene: TRBV9; d_gene: TRBD1; j_gene: TRBJ1-2; abundance: -
CDR3nt: TGTGCCAGCAGCCCGAATGAAGGGACATGGTACACAGATACGCAGTATTTT; CDR3aa: CASSPNEGTWYTDTQYF; v_gene: TRBV27; d_gene: -; j_gene: TRBJ2-3; abundance: -
CDR3nt: TGTGCCAGCTGTATACGGTCCTACAATGAGCAGTTCTTC; CDR3aa: CASCIRSYNEQFF; v_gene: TRBV7-2; d_gene: -; j_gene: TRBJ2-1; abundance: -
CDR3nt: TGCGCCAGCAGCTACTTAAGCGGGGGGGCCTACAATGAGCAGTTCTTC; CDR3aa: CASSYLSGGAYNEQFF; v_gene: TRBV5-1; d_gene: TRBD2; j_gene: TRBJ2-1; abundance: -
CDR3nt: TGTGCCAGCAGCTTGGTTTCCGGGAACACTGAAGCTTTCTTT; CDR3aa: CASSLVSGNTEAFF; v_gene: TRBV5-4; d_gene: -; j_gene: TRBJ1-1; abundance: -
CDR3nt: TGCGCCAGCAGCCAACCGGGACTAGCGGGAAACACCGGGGAGCTGTTTTTT; CDR3aa: CASSQPGLAGNTGELFF; v_gene: TRBV4-3; d_gene: TRBD2; j_gene: TRBJ2-2; abundance: -
CDR3nt: TGTGCCAGCACTTATACAGTCCTTTACGAGCAGTACTTC; CDR3aa: CASTYTVLYEQYF; v_gene: TRBV7-8; d_gene: -; j_gene: TRBJ2-7; abundance: -
CDR3nt: TGTGCCAGCAGCTTCCATAGCGGGGGAGCCTACGAGCAGTACTTC; CDR3aa: CASSFHSGGAYEQYF; v_gene: TRBV7-2; d_gene: TRBD2; j_gene: TRBJ2-7; abundance: -
CDR3nt: TGCAGCGCGTCTCTTGGGCGAGGAATCGAGCAGTACTTC; CDR3aa: CSASLGRGIEQYF; v_gene: TRBV29-1; d_gene: -; j_gene: TRBJ2-7; abundance: -
CDR3nt: TGCAGTGCCCCGACAGTGCTAGTGAGGGCCGGGGGGGATACGCAGTATTTT; CDR3aa: CSAPTVLVRAGGDTQYF; v_gene: TRBV20-1; d_gene: TRBD2; j_gene: TRBJ2-3; abundance: -
CDR3nt: TGTGCCAGCAGCTTTAGGGGACAGGGGAGTTTCCAAGAGACCCAGTACTTC; CDR3aa: CASSFRGQGSFQETQYF; v_gene: TRBV7-2; d_gene: TRBD1; j_gene: TRBJ2-5; abundance: -
CDR3nt: TGTGCCAGCAGCTCCCCTTCGGGGGCAGATACGCAGTATTTT; CDR3aa: CASSSPSGADTQYF; v_gene: TRBV13; d_gene: -; j_gene: TRBJ2-3; abundance: once
CDR3nt: TGTGCCTGGAGTGTGGGGGTCTACGAGCAGTACTTC; CDR3aa: CAWSVGVYEQYF; v_gene: TRBV30; d_gene: -; j_gene: TRBJ2-7; abundance: -
CDR3nt: TGTGCCAGCAGCTTAGGACAGGGTGGATCTGAAGCTTTCTTT; CDR3aa: CASSLGQGGSEAFF; v_gene: TRBV7-9; d_gene: TRBD1; j_gene: TRBJ1-1; abundance: -
CDR3nt: TGTGCCAGCAGCCCCAGTATTACGTGGGGGTTCTTC; CDR3aa: CASSPSITWGFF; v_gene: TRBV7-9; d_gene: -; j_gene: TRBJ2-1; abundance: -
CDR3nt: TGTGCCAGCAGCTTTTCCCCCCAGGGTCACGAGCAGTACTTC; CDR3aa: CASSFSPQGHEQYF; v_gene: TRBV13; d_gene: -; j_gene: TRBJ2-7; abundance: -
CDR3nt: TGTGCCAGCCTACGAAGCGAGATTACTAGCACAGATACGCAGTATTTT; CDR3aa: CASLRSEITSTDTQYF; v_gene: TRBV2; d_gene: -; j_gene: TRBJ2-3; abundance: -
CDR3nt: TGTGCCAGTGCACCGCCGGGGGGAACTAATGAAAAACTGTTTTTT; CDR3aa: CASAPPGGTNEKLFF; v_gene: TRBV19; d_gene: -; j_gene: TRBJ1-4; abundance: -